These 17 T cell receptor beta chains originate from one sample sequenced in a study of blood T cell repertoires in COVID-19. Clones were sequenced by immunoSEQ multiplex PCR, and TCRdb holds only the in-frame ones, with some missing. The sample includes 300,000 to 450,000 clones, over 75% of them seen just once. Sequenced: PBMCs or T cells enriched from blood (not recorded which). The receptors originated from a woman aged 30 to 39 who had recovered from COVID-19.

This sequence joins TRBV28 and TRBJ2-5, with D perhaps TRBD2 (6 bases). The V and J ends lost 2 bases and 2 bases respectively, with 12 bases between them. This CDR3 region has 15 residues. Germline values: CDR1 MDHEN, CDR2 SYDVKM. The CDR3 DNA reads TGTGCCAGCAGTTTAGGGCGGGGAAGGCAAGAGACCCAGTACTTC. Translation: CASSLGRGRQETQYF.

V usage is TRBV5-1 and J usage is TRBJ2-4; 9 positions agree with TRBD1. In germline, CDR1 is SGHRS, CDR2 YFSETQ. CDR3 size: 15 residues. Trimming cost V 0 bases and J 6 bases; bases outside gene matches: 4. CDR3 in amino acids: CASSLEGTGRNIQYF. The CDR3 nucleotides read TGCGCCAGCAGCTTGGAGGGGACAGGGAGAAACATTCAGTACTTC. Complete variable domain (other parts from reference TRBV5-1 and TRBJ2-4): KAGVTQTPRYLIKTRGQQVTLSCSPISGHRSVSWYQQTPGQGLQFLFEYFSETQRNKGNFPGRFSGRQFSNSRSEMNVSTLELGDSALYLCASSLEGTGRNIQYFGAGTRLSVL.

The chain joins TRBV7-9 to TRBJ1-1; weak D call: TRBD1 (5 bases). CDR3 length: 13 amino acids. With 5 bases removed from V and 3 bases from J, the gap between germline ends came to 10 bases. The germline V gene has CDR1 SEHNR and CDR2 FQNEAQ (reference sequence). CDR3 nucleotides: TGTGCCAGCAGCCCAACAGGCCACACTGAAGCTTTCTTT. It is translated as CASSPTGHTEAFF. The whole variable domain, remainder taken from reference TRBV7-9 and TRBJ1-1, is DTGVSQNPRHKITKRGQNVTFRCDPISEHNRLYWYRQTLGQGPEFLTYFQNEAQLEKSRLLSDRFSAERPKGSFSTLEIQRTEQGDSAMYLCASSPTGHTEAFFGQGTRLTVV.

The chain uses TRBV19 and TRBJ1-1; 7 bases are shared with TRBD1. Germline-derived CDR1 and CDR2 are LNHDA and SQIVND (reference sequence). This CDR3 has 13 residues. V was pared by 1 base and J by 10 bases, with 6 bases of the junction left unmatched. The CDR3 DNA sequence: TGTGCCAGTAGTATAGGAGGGACAGTTCGAGCTTTCTTT. Protein sequence: CASSIGGTVRAFF.

V is TRBV28 and J is TRBJ2-2, with 8 bases identical to TRBD1. The length of the CDR3 is 15 residues. V was clipped by 5 bases and J by 7 bases; unmatched bases: 9. CDR1 is MDHEN, CDR2 SYDVKM, per germline. The CDR3 here is CASSVPGGVGGELFF. The CDR3 DNA follows: TGTGCCAGCAGTGTACCAGGGGGCGTTGGCGGGGAGCTGTTTTTT. The whole variable domain, filled in from reference TRBV28 and TRBJ2-2, reads DVKVTQSSRYLVKRTGEKVFLECVQDMDHENMFWYRQDPGLGLRLIYFSYDVKMKEKGDIPEGYSVSREKKERFSLILESASTNQTSMYLCASSVPGGVGGELFFGEGSRLTVL.

The V and J genes are TRBV18 and TRBJ2-2, with 8 bases lining up with TRBD1. V shed 3 bases and J 4 bases; nucleotides not matched to a gene: 1. This CDR3 contains 14 residues. Germline CDR1 KGHSH, CDR2 LQKENI. The chain's CDR3 is CASSPGQVTGELFF. The CDR3 region has the DNA TGTGCCAGCTCACCGGGACAGGTCACCGGGGAGCTGTTTTTT. Complete variable domain (other parts from reference TRBV18 and TRBJ2-2): NAGVMQNPRHLVRRRGQEARLRCSPMKGHSHVYWYRQLPEEGLKFMVYLQKENIIDESGMPKERFSAEFPKEGPSILRIQQVVRGDSAAYFCASSPGQVTGELFFGEGSRLTVL.

V gene TRBV7-6 combines with J gene TRBJ1-3, with D possibly TRBD1 on 6 matching bases. Germline V CDR1 and CDR2: SGHVS, FNYEAQ. V was cut by 5 bases and J by 0 bases, with 14 bases left in between. The CDR3 length is 16 residues. This CDR3 reads CASSPRGRDSGNTIYF. CDR3 nucleotides: TGTGCCAGCAGCCCGCGGGGGCGGGACTCTGGAAACACCATATATTTT.

This clone was detected only a few times. In DNA form, the CDR3 reads TGTGCCTGGGGGGCGGGGCAGGGGGGCCTCTCAGATACGCAGTATTTT. Translation: CAWGAGQGGLSDTQYF. V and J are TRBV30 and TRBJ2-3; a possible D gene is TRBD1 (7 bases). The CDR3 extends over 16 amino acids. Trimming left V 5 bases short and J 4 bases short, with 22 bases between. In germline, CDR1 is GTSNPN, CDR2 SVGIG (reference sequence).

This clone was picked up a small number of times. The chain joins TRBV10-1 to TRBJ2-2; D is unclear. Germline CDR1 WNHNN, CDR2 SYGVQD (reference sequence). V lost 3 bases and J 4 bases, leaving 9 bases between the germline ends. CDR3 length equals 14 residues. Here the CDR3 DNA reads TGCGCCAGCAGTGACACCCCGGGCACCGGGGAGCTGTTTTTT. Its translation: CASSDTPGTGELFF.

This chain connects TRBV9 to TRBJ2-1, with a weak D call TRBD1 (6 bases). Trimming removed 5 bases from V and 3 bases from J, with 18 bases in between. Germline V gene data show CDR1 as SGDLS and CDR2 as YYNGEE. The CDR3 is 16 residues long. This CDR3 is CASSSEVGQSYNEQFF. Written as DNA, the CDR3 is TGTGCCAGCAGTTCAGAAGTAGGACAGAGCTACAATGAGCAGTTCTTC.

This sequence joins TRBV5-1 and TRBJ2-2; 7 nucleotides align to TRBD1. The CDR3 is 15 amino acids. J gave up 4 bases and V 4 bases, and 7 bases lay outside the gene matches. Germline CDR1 and CDR2: SGHRS and YFSETQ. The CDR3 reads CASSLDRVSTGELFF. Here the CDR3 DNA reads TGCGCCAGCAGCCTCGACAGGGTGAGCACCGGGGAGCTGTTTTTT.

V and J are TRBV25-1 and TRBJ2-1; 8 positions match TRBD2. CDR3 size: 15 residues. With 0 bases clipped from V and 4 bases from J, the junction kept 2 bases outside the gene matches. In germline, CDR1 is MGHDK, CDR2 SYGVNS. Here the CDR3 reads CASSEYLAGYNEQFF. The CDR3 coding sequence is TGTGCCAGCAGTGAATATTTAGCGGGGTACAATGAGCAGTTCTTC. Full variable domain (missing parts from reference TRBV25-1 and TRBJ2-1): EADIYQTPRYLVIGTGKKITLECSQTMGHDKMYWYQQDPGMELHLIHYSYGVNSTEKGDLSSESTVSRIRTEHFPLTLESARPSHTSQYLCASSEYLAGYNEQFFGPGTRLTVL.

This rearrangement joins TRBV5-1 to TRBJ2-3, with 7 nucleotides matching TRBD1. This CDR3 contains 17 residues. V lost 4 bases and J lost 2; bases outside the gene matches: 13. Germline CDR1 SGHRS, CDR2 YFSETQ. The CDR3 DNA sequence: TGCGCCAGCAGCACTGCCGGGACAGCAGATTACACAGATACGCAGTATTTT. This sequence encodes CASSTAGTADYTDTQYF.

The CDR3 coding sequence is TGTGCCAGCAGCTTAGGACAGGACTATGGCTACACCTTC. Translated, it gives CASSLGQDYGYTF. The chain joins TRBV7-9 to TRBJ1-2; TRBD1 might be the D (6 bases). V was clipped by 1 base and J by 3 bases, with 6 bases between them. Germline values: CDR1 SEHNR, CDR2 FQNEAQ (reference sequence). This CDR3 region has 13 residues.

The chain carries TRBV5-8 and TRBJ2-1; TRBD2 aligns across 12 bases. CDR3 size: 16 residues. CDR1 is SGHTS, CDR2 YDEGEE, per germline. The V and J ends lost 3 bases and 0 bases, in that order; junction bases with no gene match: 1. CDR3 in DNA: TGTGCCAGCAGCTCGGGACTAGCGGGCTCCTACAATGAGCAGTTCTTC. It specifies CASSSGLAGSYNEQFF.

The V call is TRBV5-1, the J call TRBJ2-7; TRBD2 agrees at 8 bases. With V trimmed by 0 bases and J by 2 bases, 13 bases remained unmatched. CDR3 size: 18 residues. Germline V gives CDR1 SGHRS, CDR2 YFSETQ. DNA of the CDR3: TGCGCCAGCAGCTTGGATACAGCGGGGGCGACACTAACCTACGAGCAGTACTTC. Residues: CASSLDTAGATLTYEQYF.

This clone has more than one count but fewer than ten. The CDR3 reads CASRSSGGTGNQPQHF. The DNA of the CDR3 is TGTGCCAGTAGATCCAGTGGAGGGACGGGCAATCAGCCCCAGCATTTT. The chain has TRBV19 and TRBJ1-5; a weak D match, TRBD1 (5 bases). The CDR3 consists of 16 residues. From germline, CDR1 is LNHDA and CDR2 SQIVND (reference sequence). The V gene lost 6 bases and the J gene lost 2 bases, with 17 bases spanning the gap.